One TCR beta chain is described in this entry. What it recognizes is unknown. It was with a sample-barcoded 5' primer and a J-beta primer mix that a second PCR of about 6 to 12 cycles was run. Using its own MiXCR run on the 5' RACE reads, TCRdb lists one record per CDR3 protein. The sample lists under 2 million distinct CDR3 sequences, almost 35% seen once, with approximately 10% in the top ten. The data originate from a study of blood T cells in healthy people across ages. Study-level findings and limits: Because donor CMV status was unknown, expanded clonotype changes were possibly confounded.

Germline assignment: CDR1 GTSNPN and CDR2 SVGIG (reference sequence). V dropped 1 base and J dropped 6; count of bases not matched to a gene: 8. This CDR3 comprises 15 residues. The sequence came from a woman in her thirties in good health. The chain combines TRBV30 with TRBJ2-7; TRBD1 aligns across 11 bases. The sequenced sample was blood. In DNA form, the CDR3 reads TGTGCCTGGAGTGCCACCGGGACAGGGGGGCTCGAGCAGTACTTC. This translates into CAWSATGTGGLEQYF.